This TCR beta chain came from a study of cytomegalovirus exposure and HLA in healthy donors. With regard to this clone: Its antigen is unidentified.

Study-level points and caveats: A list of approximately 160 TCR beta chains associated with cytomegalovirus was given. While the bulk of TCR sequences proved rare, some public TCRs turned up in many donors. Later, an analysis found that TCR clusters from the first cohort tended to co-occur in the roughly 130 validation repertoires.

CDR3 length equals 17 residues. Germline CDR1 and CDR2: MGHRA and YSYEKL. Deletions cut 3 bases from V and 0 bases from J, with 15 bases between. Libraries were prepared by immunoSEQ multiplex PCR; TCRdb keeps only in-frame clonotypes and omits some of them. The table records tens of thousands of clones, around 96% of them present only once. The chain recombines TRBV4-1 with TRBJ2-1; D remains ambiguous. The specimen was PBMCs. This receptor was obtained from a man aged 18 to 29 in good health and CMV-seronegative. The CDR3 bases are TGCGCCAGCAGCCAGGTGGCTGTAAGAAGCTCCTACAATGAGCAGTTCTTC. This codes for CASSQVAVRSSYNEQFF.